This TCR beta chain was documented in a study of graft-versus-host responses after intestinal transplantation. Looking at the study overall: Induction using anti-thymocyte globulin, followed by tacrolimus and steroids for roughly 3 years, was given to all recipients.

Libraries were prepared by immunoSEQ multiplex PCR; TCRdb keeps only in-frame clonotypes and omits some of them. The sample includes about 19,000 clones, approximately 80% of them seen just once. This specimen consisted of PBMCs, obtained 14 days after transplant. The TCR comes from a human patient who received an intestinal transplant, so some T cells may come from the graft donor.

The CDR3 nucleotides are TGTGCCAGCAGTTATCCCGACAGGGGGTACGAGCAGTACTTC. Translation: CASSYPDRGYEQYF. The V gene is TRBV6-6, the J gene TRBJ2-7, with 9 bases lining up with TRBD1. The V segment lost 3 bases and the J segment 4 bases; nucleotides outside the gene matches: 4. There are 14 residues in the CDR3. The V gene's germline CDR1 is MNHNY and CDR2 SVGAGI (reference sequence).